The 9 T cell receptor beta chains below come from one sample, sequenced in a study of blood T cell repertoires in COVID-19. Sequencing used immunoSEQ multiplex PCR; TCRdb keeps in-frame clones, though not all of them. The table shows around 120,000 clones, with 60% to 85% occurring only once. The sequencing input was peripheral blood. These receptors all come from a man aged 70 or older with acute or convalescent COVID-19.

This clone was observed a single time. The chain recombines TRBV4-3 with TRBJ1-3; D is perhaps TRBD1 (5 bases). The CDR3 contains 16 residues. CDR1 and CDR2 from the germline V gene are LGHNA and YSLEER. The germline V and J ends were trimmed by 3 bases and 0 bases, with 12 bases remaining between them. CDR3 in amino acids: CASSQKQVPSGNTIYF. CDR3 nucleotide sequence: TGCGCCAGCAGCCAGAAACAGGTTCCCTCTGGAAACACCATATATTTT.

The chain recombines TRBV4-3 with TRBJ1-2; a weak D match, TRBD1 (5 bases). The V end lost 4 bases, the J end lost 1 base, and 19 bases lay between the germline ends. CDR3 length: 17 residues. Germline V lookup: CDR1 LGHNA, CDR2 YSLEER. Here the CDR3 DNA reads TGCGCCAGCAGCCGGGAACCTGTGCAGGGACTTAACTATGGCTACACCTTC. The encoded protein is CASSREPVQGLNYGYTF.

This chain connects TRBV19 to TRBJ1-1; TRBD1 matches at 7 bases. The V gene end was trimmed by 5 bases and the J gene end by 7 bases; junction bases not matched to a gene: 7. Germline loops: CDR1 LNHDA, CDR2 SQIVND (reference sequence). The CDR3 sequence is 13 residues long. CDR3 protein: CASSLGTELEAFF. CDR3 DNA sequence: TGTGCCAGTAGTCTAGGGACAGAACTTGAAGCTTTCTTT.

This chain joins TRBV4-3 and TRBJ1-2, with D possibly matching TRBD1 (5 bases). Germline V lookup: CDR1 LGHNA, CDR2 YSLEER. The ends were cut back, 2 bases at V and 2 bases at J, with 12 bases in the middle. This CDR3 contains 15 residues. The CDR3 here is CASSQYTGANYGYTF. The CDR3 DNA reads TGCGCCAGCAGCCAATATACAGGCGCAAACTATGGCTACACCTTC.

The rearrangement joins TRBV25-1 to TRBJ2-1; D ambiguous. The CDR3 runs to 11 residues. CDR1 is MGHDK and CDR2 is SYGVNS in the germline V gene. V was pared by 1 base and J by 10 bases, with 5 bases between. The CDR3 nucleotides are TGTGCCAGCAGTGAATGGCAAGAGCAGTTCTTC. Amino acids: CASSEWQEQFF. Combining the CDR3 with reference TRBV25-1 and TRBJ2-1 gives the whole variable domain EADIYQTPRYLVIGTGKKITLECSQTMGHDKMYWYQQDPGMELHLIHYSYGVNSTEKGDLSSESTVSRIRTEHFPLTLESARPSHTSQYLCASSEWQEQFFGPGTRLTVL.

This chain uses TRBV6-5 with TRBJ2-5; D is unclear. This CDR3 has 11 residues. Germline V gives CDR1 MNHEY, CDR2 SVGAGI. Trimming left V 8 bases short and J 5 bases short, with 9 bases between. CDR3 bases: TGTGCCAGCTCCGAGCCGGAGACCCAGTACTTC. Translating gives CASSEPETQYF.

This CDR3 reads CASSGQGNQPQHF. The CDR3 DNA sequence: TGTGCCAGCAGTGGACAGGGCAATCAGCCCCAGCATTTT. This chain uses TRBV2 with TRBJ1-5; the D gene is possibly TRBD1 (6 bases). The length of the CDR3 is 13 residues. Germline CDR1 reads SNHLY; CDR2 reads FYNNEI. The ends were cut back, 4 bases at V and 2 bases at J, with 6 bases in the middle.

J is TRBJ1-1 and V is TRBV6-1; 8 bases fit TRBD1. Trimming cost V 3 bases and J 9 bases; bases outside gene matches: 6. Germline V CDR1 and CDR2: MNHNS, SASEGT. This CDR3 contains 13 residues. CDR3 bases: TGTGCCAGCAGTGACAGGGGGCTGAAAAAAGCTTTCTTT. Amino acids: CASSDRGLKKAFF.

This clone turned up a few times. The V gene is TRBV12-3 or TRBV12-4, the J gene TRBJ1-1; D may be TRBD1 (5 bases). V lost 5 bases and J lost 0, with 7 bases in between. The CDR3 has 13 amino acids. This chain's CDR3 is CASSPRVNTEAFF. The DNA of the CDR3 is TGTGCCAGCAGTCCCAGGGTGAACACTGAAGCTTTCTTT.